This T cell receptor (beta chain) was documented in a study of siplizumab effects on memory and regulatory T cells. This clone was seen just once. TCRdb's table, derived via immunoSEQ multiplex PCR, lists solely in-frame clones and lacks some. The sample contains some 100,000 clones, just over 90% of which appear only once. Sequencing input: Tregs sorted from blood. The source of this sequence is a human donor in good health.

CDR3 sequence (DNA): TGTGCCAGCAGCTTGTCCAATTCTGGGGCCAACGTCCTGACTTTC. This codes for CASSLSNSGANVLTF. V gene TRBV5-4 combines with J gene TRBJ2-6; D is uncertain. This CDR3 contains 15 residues. V was clipped by 1 base and J by 1 base, with 6 bases between them. Germline assignment: CDR1 SGHNT and CDR2 YYREEE (reference sequence).